Following are 30 T cell receptor beta chains from one sample sequenced in a study of CD8+ T cells in alopecia areata (dated by TCRdb to between 2017 and 2018). Receptors were amplified or captured by the immunoSEQ multiplex PCR assay. To provide template for TCR sequencing, every sample had RNA extracted and reverse transcribed into cDNA. The clones in this table, taken by TCRdb from immuneACCESS, are in-frame only. Not every clone is retained; where verified, under half of the shortfall comes from an unresolved V gene, and the cause of the rest is unknown. For this sample the table reports approximately 10,000 clones, with no clone seen just once. The ten largest clones add up to 15% to 20% of the sample. Pooled mouse cutaneous lymph node cells were stained for CD4, CD8alpha, NKG2D, NKG2ACE and other markers and were then sorted on a BD Influx. Sequences were obtained from CD8+ T cells sorted from a lymph node. These receptors were obtained from a C3H/HeJ mouse with alopecia areata. The MHC haplotype for this mouse line is H2-k.

This clone was observed many times. These gene names are mouse names. With the read ending 4 residues before the CDR3 end, the germline J gene is used to fill in that end. The chain has TRBV1 and TRBJ2-4; TRBD2 aligns across 10 bases. The CDR3 covers 16 residues. V lost 3 bases to trimming and J lost 0 bases; unmatched junction nucleotides: 3. CDR1 and CDR2 from the germline V gene are NSQYPW and LRSPGD (reference sequence). The CDR3 loop reads CTCSAGLGISQNTLYF. The DNA read from the CDR3 is TGCACCTGCAGTGCGGGACTGGGGATTAGTCAAAAC.

This clone was observed many times. Genes and germline are mouse. The CDR3 end lies 4 residues beyond the end of the read and is filled in from the germline J gene. The J gene is TRBJ2-7, the V gene TRBV1; 9 bases agree with TRBD2. This CDR3 is 14 amino acids long. CDR1 and CDR2 (germline): NSQYPW, LRSPGD (reference sequence). The sequenced part of the CDR3 DNA is TGCACCTGCAGTGCGACGCCTGGGGGGGAT. Translating it yields CTCSATPGGD. The CDR3 as a whole reads CTCSATPGGDEQYF.

This clone showed up many times. All gene names here are mouse names. Read sequence stops 4 residues before the CDR3 end, and the germline J gene provides the missing end. The chain recombines TRBV13-3 with TRBJ2-5; TRBD2 matches 11 bases. The CDR3 covers 14 residues. CDR1 is NNHDY and CDR2 is SYVADS in the germline V gene. The covered CDR3 bases are TGTGCCAGCTCCCGGACTGGGGGGACGGAC. Amino acid sequence: CASSRTGGTD. The whole CDR3 sequence reads CASSRTGGTDTQYF.

Many counts were recorded for this clone. Germline and genes: mouse. CDR3 bases read: TGCACCTGCAGTGAGGACTGGGGGGACTATGCT. It encodes CTCSEDWGDYA. The whole CDR3 protein reads CTCSEDWGDYAEQFF. This sequence joins TRBV1 and TRBJ2-1, with 11 bases that match TRBD2. The read terminates 4 residues ahead of where the CDR3 ends, so the germline J gene completes it. CDR1 is NSQYPW, CDR2 LRSPGD, per germline (reference sequence). This CDR3 has 15 residues. J was trimmed by 2 bases and V by 4 bases; bases with no gene match: 1.

This clone was counted many times. The gene symbols are mouse symbols. Sequencing ends 4 residues short of the CDR3 end; the germline J gene provides the rest. This chain uses TRBV1 with TRBJ2-5, with D hard to call. The V end lost 2 bases, the J end lost 0 bases, and 12 bases lay between the germline ends. Germline CDR1 is NSQYPW and CDR2 is LRSPGD (reference sequence). There are 16 residues in the CDR3. Incomplete CDR3 DNA: TGCACCTGCAGTGCACCTCCCCTGACTAACCAAGAC. This encodes CTCSAPPLTNQD. The CDR3 in its entirety is CTCSAPPLTNQDTQYF.

This clone was observed a few times. Gene names follow the mouse nomenclature. With the read ending 4 residues before the CDR3 end, the germline J gene is used to fill in that end. V gene TRBV13-2 combines with J gene TRBJ2-4; 9 nucleotides align to TRBD2. CDR1 is NNHNN, CDR2 SYGAGS, per germline (reference sequence). The CDR3 is 14 residues long. V was clipped by 6 bases and J by 0 bases; unmatched bases: 2. CDR3: CASDDWGSQNTLYF. CDR3 DNA (partial): TGTGCCAGCGACGACTGGGGGAGTCAAAAC.

Ten or more counts support this clone. Here the gene names and germline are mouse. The CDR3 end lies 4 residues beyond the end of the read and is filled in from the germline J gene. The J gene is TRBJ2-7, the V gene TRBV19; D gene uncertain. The length of the CDR3 is 12 residues. Per germline, CDR1 FNHDT and CDR2 SITEND (reference sequence). CDR3 region: CASSPDKYEQYF. CDR3 DNA, as far as it was read: TGTGCCAGCAGCCCCGACAAATAT.

This clone was detected a few times. The listed genes are named as in mouse. With the read ending 4 residues before the CDR3 end, the germline J gene is used to fill in that end. V and J are TRBV24 and TRBJ2-5, with 10 bases lining up with TRBD1. V lost 3 bases, J lost 2 bases, and 2 bases stayed unmatched. The CDR3 consists of 15 residues. Per germline, CDR1 KGHTA and CDR2 FRNEEI. The CDR3 protein is CASSLRDRGQDTQYF. The covered CDR3 bases are TGTGCCAGCAGTCTCCGGGACAGGGGCCAAGAC.

By sample share, this clone is medium-sized. Gene and germline names: mouse. The sequence runs out 4 residues before the end of the CDR3; the remainder is reconstructed from the germline J gene. The chain uses TRBV19 and TRBJ2-3; a possible D gene is TRBD1 (6 bases). Germline-derived CDR1 and CDR2 are FNHDT and SITEND (reference sequence). Trimming left V 4 bases short and J 0 bases short, with 15 bases between. The CDR3 is 16 amino acids. Here the CDR3 reads CASSSGTKTSAETLYF. The covered CDR3 bases are TGTGCCAGCAGTTCCGGGACAAAAACTAGTGCAGAA.

This clone was seen a handful of times. Gene names denote mouse genes. The sequence runs out 4 residues before the end of the CDR3; the remainder is reconstructed from the germline J gene. This sequence joins TRBV31 and TRBJ2-5, with TRBD2 matching over 7 bases. Germline trimming cut 0 bases from V and 2 bases from J; bases unmatched to any gene: 5. This CDR3 has 15 amino acids. Germline lookup yields CDR1 GKSSPN and CDR2 SITVG. The CDR3 is CAWSLGGGLQDTQYF. CDR3 bases read: TGTGCCTGGAGTCTGGGGGGGGGACTCCAAGAC.

This clone was seen ten or more times. Gene and germline names: mouse. The missing CDR3 end, 4 residues past where the read stops, is filled in from the germline J gene. The V call is TRBV16, the J call TRBJ2-3; the match to TRBD1 covers 11 bases. J lost 3 bases, V lost 0 bases, and 5 bases had no gene match. The germline CDR1 and CDR2 sequences are SGHSA and FRNQAP. The length of the CDR3 is 17 residues. This CDR3 reads CASSLDEDRGRAETLYF. The sequenced part of the CDR3 DNA is TGTGCAAGCAGCTTAGATGAGGACAGGGGGCGCGCAGAA.

This clone has at least ten counts. Gene and germline names: mouse. Read sequence stops 4 residues before the CDR3 end, and the germline J gene provides the missing end. The chain joins TRBV19 to TRBJ2-1; no clear D gene. This CDR3 is 13 amino acids long. The V and J ends lost 2 bases and 6 bases respectively, with 9 bases between them. Germline CDR1 reads FNHDT; CDR2 reads SITEND (reference sequence). The CDR3 spells CASSILVGAEQFF. CDR3 bases read: TGTGCCAGCAGTATCTTGGTTGGTGCT.

There are many counts of this clone. Germline and genes here are mouse. The read stops 4 residues short of the end of the CDR3; the missing end is completed from the germline J gene. The chain is built from TRBV29 and TRBJ2-1, with 12 bases matching TRBD1. Trimming removed 2 bases from V and 6 bases from J; junction bases left unmatched: 2. Germline CDR1 and CDR2: MSHET and SYDVDS. The CDR3 totals 15 residues. The CDR3 DNA, read in part, is TGTGCTAGCAGTTTAGGGGACAGGGGGCTTGCT. Translating it yields CASSLGDRGLA. The whole CDR3 reads CASSLGDRGLAEQFF.

There are many counts of this clone. Mouse gene names apply. The read gets to within 4 residues of the CDR3 end, and the germline J gene fills in the rest. The V gene is TRBV31, the J gene TRBJ2-3; 9 nucleotides align to TRBD2. Unmatched junction bases numbered 5, after V lost 0 bases and J lost 4 bases. Germline values: CDR1 GKSSPN, CDR2 SITVG. The CDR3 runs 15 residues. The covered CDR3 bases are TGTGCCTGGAGTCTAGAAGACTGGGGGACAGAA. As protein: CAWSLEDWGTE. In full, the CDR3 is CAWSLEDWGTETLYF.

This clone was seen repeatedly, ten times or more. The listed genes are named as in mouse. The read terminates 4 residues before the CDR3 end, so the remaining end is supplied by the germline J gene. The J gene is TRBJ2-1, the V gene TRBV19, with a possible D match to TRBD1 (6 bases). The CDR3 consists of 13 residues. CDR1 and CDR2 from the germline V gene are FNHDT and SITEND (reference sequence). V lost 8 bases to trimming and J lost 1 base, with 10 bases between them. CDR3 DNA (partial): TGTGCCAGTGAACAGGGAAACTATGCT. As protein: CASEQGNYA. The full CDR3 reads CASEQGNYAEQFF.

A word on this clone: Germline and genes: mouse. The CDR3 extends 4 residues past the end of the read, so its final part is completed from the germline J gene. The V and J genes are TRBV29 and TRBJ2-1, with 13 positions matching TRBD2. Germline values: CDR1 MSHET, CDR2 SYDVDS. The CDR3 sequence is 15 residues long. V shed 5 bases, J shed 4 bases, and the junction held 2 bases outside the gene matches. The CDR3 bases that were read are TGTGCTAGCAGTCCGGGACTGGGGGGGTATGCT. Protein product: CASSPGLGGYA. The complete CDR3 protein is CASSPGLGGYAEQFF.

This clone is labeled as medium-sized (0.01 to 0.1%). The genes and germline here are from mouse. The read finishes 4 residues shy of the CDR3 end, and the germline J gene is used to complete it. The rearrangement links TRBV13-3 to TRBJ2-2; D is ambiguous. This CDR3 has 15 amino acids. Germline loops: CDR1 NNHDY, CDR2 SYVADS. Trimming took off 1 base at V and 0 bases at J, with 7 bases between the two ends. This chain's CDR3 is CASSDRQTNTGQLYF. The sequenced CDR3 bases are TGTGCCAGCAGTGATCGTCAGACAAACACCGGG.

Judged by abundance, this clone is medium-sized (0.01 to 0.1%). Mouse gene names and germline throughout. The sequenced fragment ends 4 residues before the CDR3 boundary, so the rest is inferred from the germline J gene. V gene TRBV16 combines with J gene TRBJ2-5, with D perhaps TRBD2 (6 bases). Trimming cost V 5 bases and J 3 bases, with 12 bases left between them. Germline-derived CDR1 and CDR2 are SGHSA and FRNQAP. The CDR3 runs 14 residues. Partial CDR3 DNA: TGTGCAAGCAGCCCCACTGGGTCACAAGAC. This encodes CASSPTGSQD. The full-length CDR3 reads as CASSPTGSQDTQYF.

This clone was counted between two and nine times. Any gene name here is a mouse gene name. The CDR3 end lies 4 residues beyond the end of the read and is filled in from the germline J gene. J is TRBJ2-7 and V is TRBV19; 12 bases map to TRBD2. This CDR3 has 16 amino acids. Germline V gene data show CDR1 as FNHDT and CDR2 as SITEND (reference sequence). Incomplete CDR3 DNA: TGTGCCAGCAGTCGGCTCGACTGGGGGGGCGCTTAT. The encoded protein is CASSRLDWGGAY. In full, the CDR3 reads CASSRLDWGGAYEQYF.

This clone was seen only a few times. The germline and genes are mouse ones. Read data end 4 residues before the CDR3 end; the end is taken from the germline J gene. This chain connects TRBV5 to TRBJ2-4; a possible D gene is TRBD2 (6 bases). The CDR3 sequence is 13 residues long. Germline CDR1 reads LGHNA; CDR2 reads YNLKQL (reference sequence). V lost 4 bases, J lost 3 bases, and 8 bases lay in between. The CDR3 protein is CASSPGLQNTLYF. Incomplete CDR3 DNA: TGTGCCAGCAGCCCCGGACTGCAAAAC.

This clone was seen many times. Gene labels here are mouse ones. The read falls 4 residues short of the CDR3 end, and the missing part is taken from the germline J gene. This chain joins TRBV5 and TRBJ2-7; D may be TRBD2 (6 bases). This CDR3 has 14 residues. Germline V gene data show CDR1 as LGHNA and CDR2 as YNLKQL (reference sequence). The CDR3: CASSQAAGVYEQYF. Partial CDR3 DNA: TGTGCCAGCAGCCAAGCTGCTGGGGTGTAT.

This clone was counted many times. Genes and germline are mouse. Read sequence stops 4 residues before the CDR3 end, and the germline J gene provides the missing end. V is TRBV1 and J is TRBJ2-5; 10 nucleotides line up with TRBD2. CDR1 is NSQYPW, CDR2 LRSPGD, per germline (reference sequence). This CDR3 spans 15 amino acids. The CDR3 protein is CTCSAVGLGVDTQYF. The part of the CDR3 DNA that was read is TGCACCTGCAGTGCAGTAGGACTGGGGGTAGAC.

This clone was seen repeatedly, ten times or more. All gene names here are mouse names. The CDR3 is cut off 4 residues early in the read; its end comes from the germline J gene. The chain recombines TRBV19 with TRBJ2-1, with D possibly matching TRBD2 (7 bases). Germline values: CDR1 FNHDT, CDR2 SITEND (reference sequence). The CDR3 covers 14 residues. The CDR3 reads CASSIEGGRAEQFF. CDR3 DNA (partial): TGTGCCAGCAGTATAGAAGGGGGGCGCGCT. The full variable domain, in which reference TRBV19 and TRBJ2-1 provide the parts outside the CDR3, is GGIITQTPKFLIGQEGQKLTLKCQQNFNHDTMYWYRQDSGKGLRLIYYSITENDLQKGDLSEGYDASREKKSSFSLTVTSAQKNEMAVFLCASSIEGGRAEQFFGPGTRLTVL.

This clone is deemed medium-sized (0.01 to 0.1%). Mouse gene names apply. The missing CDR3 end, 4 residues past where the read stops, is filled in from the germline J gene. The J gene is TRBJ2-3, the V gene TRBV14, with D possibly being TRBD1 (7 bases). Germline values: CDR1 SGHDT, CDR2 FRDEAV. This CDR3 has 15 amino acids. Between the trimmed V and J ends, which lost 1 base and 0 bases, there was a span of 9 bases. CDR3 DNA, as far as it was read: TGTGCCAGCAGTTTCAGGGGGCCTAGTGCAGAA. It yields the protein CASSFRGPSAE. Given in full, the CDR3 is CASSFRGPSAETLYF.

This clone was picked up many times. The gene symbols are mouse symbols. The DNA ends 4 residues before the CDR3 does, and the rest of the CDR3 is filled in from the germline J gene. The chain joins TRBV19 to TRBJ1-1; TRBD1 aligns across 8 bases. Per the germline V gene, CDR1 is FNHDT and CDR2 is SITEND (reference sequence). The CDR3 length is 13 residues. CDR3 sequence: CASSPQGATEVFF. CDR3 bases read: TGTGCCAGCAGCCCTCAGGGGGCTACA.

On this clone itself: One end of the junction fails to match germline, which may point to a read error. Mouse names are used for the genes. Read coverage stops 4 residues before the CDR3 terminus; the germline J gene supplies the remainder. This chain connects TRBV19 to TRBJ2-5, with TRBD2 matching 10 bases. CDR1 FNHDT and CDR2 SITEND come from the germline V gene (reference sequence). This CDR3 comprises 15 residues. The sequenced part of the CDR3 DNA is TGTGCCTGCAGTAGACTGGGGGGAAGCCAAGAC. Its protein product is CACSRLGGSQD. The full-length CDR3 reads as CACSRLGGSQDTQYF. The whole variable domain, remainder taken from reference TRBV19 and TRBJ2-5, is GGIITQTPKFLIGQEGQKLTLKCQQNFNHDTMYWYRQDSGKGLRLIYYSITENDLQKGDLSEGYDASREKKSSFSLTVTSAQKNEMAVFLCACSRLGGSQDTQYFGPGTRLLVL.

This clone was recorded many times. Genes here carry mouse names. The CDR3 is cut off 4 residues early in the read; its end comes from the germline J gene. V usage is TRBV1 and J usage is TRBJ2-7, with 9 bases fitting TRBD2. Losses at the gene ends were 4 bases for V and 0 bases for J; bases not matched to a gene: 1. CDR1 is NSQYPW, CDR2 LRSPGD, per germline (reference sequence). The CDR3 is 14 amino acids. Partial CDR3 DNA: TGCACCTGCAGTGGGACTGGGGTCTCCTAT. This codes for CTCSGTGVSY. In full, the CDR3 reads CTCSGTGVSYEQYF.

This clone was seen at least ten times. Gene names and germline match the mouse. The CDR3 end falls 4 residues outside the read, so it is completed with the germline J gene. The chain links TRBV29 to TRBJ2-1; 11 bases fit TRBD2. The CDR3 covers 14 residues. Germline V lookup: CDR1 MSHET, CDR2 SYDVDS. V lost 6 bases and J lost 4; bases outside the gene matches: 2. The CDR3 is CASSGDWGYAEQFF. Incomplete CDR3 DNA: TGTGCTAGCAGCGGGGACTGGGGGTATGCT.

In its sample, this clone was seen a few times. Mouse germline and gene names are used. The read terminates 4 residues ahead of where the CDR3 ends, so the germline J gene completes it. The chain recombines TRBV13-2 with TRBJ2-7; 10 bases are shared with TRBD2. The CDR3 is 15 amino acids. The V segment lost 4 bases and the J segment 0 bases; nucleotides outside the gene matches: 4. The germline V gene encodes CDR1 NNHNN and CDR2 SYGAGS (reference sequence). The CDR3 loop reads CASGRLGGLSYEQYF. The DNA read from the CDR3 is TGTGCCAGCGGTCGACTGGGGGGACTCTCCTAT.

This clone was counted ten times or more. Gene names and germline match the mouse. Sequencing ends 4 residues short of the CDR3 end; the germline J gene provides the rest. The chain carries TRBV1 and TRBJ2-1, with D tentatively TRBD1 (6 bases). V lost 3 bases, J lost 5 bases, and 14 bases lay in between. CDR3 length: 15 residues. CDR1 and CDR2 (germline): NSQYPW, LRSPGD (reference sequence). The CDR3 DNA, read in part, is TGCACCTGCAGTGCTCTCCAGGGGCTGGATGCT. Its protein is CTCSALQGLDA. Given in full, the CDR3 is CTCSALQGLDAEQFF.